The 27 T cell receptor beta chains below all came from one sample that was sequenced in a study of blood T cell repertoires in COVID-19. Profiled with immunoSEQ multiplex PCR; TCRdb holds only in-frame clones, not every one. The sample holds roughly 100,000 clones, roughly nine tenths seen once. Sequencing used peripheral blood. The receptors originated from a man in his fifties with active COVID-19.

In its sample, this clone was seen a few times. The V gene is TRBV2, the J gene TRBJ2-1; a weak D match, TRBD2 (5 bases). The CDR3 contains 14 residues. The ends were cut back, 11 bases at V and 0 bases at J, with 14 bases in the middle. The V gene's germline CDR1 is SNHLY and CDR2 FYNNEI. CDR3 amino acids: CAYTDGLSYNEQFF. The CDR3 region has the DNA TGTGCCTATACCGACGGACTCTCCTACAATGAGCAGTTCTTC.

V gene TRBV5-7 combines with J gene TRBJ1-4; 7 bases fit TRBD1. TRBV5-7 falls under the ORF class, with uncertain function. The V and J ends lost 4 bases and 5 bases, in that order; junction bases with no gene match: 20. This CDR3 contains 19 residues. In nucleotides, the CDR3 is TGTGCCAGCAGCCATGAACTTGTGACAGGGAGGAGGAGGAATGAAAAACTGTTTTTT. Protein product: CASSHELVTGRRRNEKLFF.

V is TRBV2 and J is TRBJ1-1, with 12 positions matching TRBD1. The CDR3 is 16 residues long. Germline V gene sequence: CDR1 SNHLY, CDR2 FYNNEI. The ends lost 6 bases at V and 6 bases at J; junction bases unmatched: 11. CDR3 sequence: CASRHGTGGGSPEAFF. CDR3 bases: TGTGCCAGCAGGCACGGGACAGGGGGCGGGAGCCCTGAAGCTTTCTTT.

The V gene is TRBV7-3, the J gene TRBJ2-7; D possibly corresponds to TRBD2 (6 bases). The CDR3 extends over 14 amino acids. The germline V gene has CDR1 SGHTA and CDR2 FQGTGA. V gave up 3 bases and J gave up 0 bases, with 9 bases separating them. CDR3 in DNA: TGTGCCAGCAGCTTGGGGGGAGGCTCCTACGAGCAGTACTTC. Amino acids: CASSLGGGSYEQYF.

CDR3 bases: TGTGCCAGCAGTTCGGCAGGGCTCAACGGGTCACCCCTCCACTTT. Its translation is CASSSAGLNGSPLHF. This chain connects TRBV6-2 or TRBV6-3 to TRBJ1-6; weak D call: TRBD1 (5 bases). Germline CDR1 MNHEY, CDR2 SVGEGT. The ends were cut back, 4 bases at V and 10 bases at J, with 17 bases in the middle. The CDR3 length is 15 residues.

The CDR3 spells CASSPGQLTDTQYF. The CDR3 DNA reads as TGTGCCAGCAGCCCGGGACAGCTCACAGATACGCAGTATTTT. The chain carries TRBV6-6 and TRBJ2-3; 7 positions agree with TRBD1. The CDR3 loop spans 14 amino acids. V lost 6 bases and J lost 2; bases outside the gene matches: 5. The germline CDR1 and CDR2 sequences are MNHNY and SVGAGI (reference sequence).

The V and J genes are TRBV3-1 (or the pseudogene TRBV3-2) and TRBJ2-1; D might be TRBD2 (6 bases). Trimming left V 1 base short and J 7 bases short, with 17 bases between. The CDR3 runs to 16 residues. Germline V gene data show CDR1 as LGHDT and CDR2 as YNNKEL (reference sequence). The CDR3: CASSQGFRGALNEQFF. The CDR3 DNA reads TGTGCCAGCAGCCAAGGCTTTCGCGGGGCGCTAAATGAGCAGTTCTTC.

The gene calls are TRBV30 and TRBJ2-7, with 8 bases identical to TRBD1. V shed 3 bases and J 12 bases; nucleotides not matched to a gene: 7. Germline CDR1 GTSNPN, CDR2 SVGIG (reference sequence). The CDR3 is made up of 11 amino acids. In DNA, the CDR3 is TGTGCCTGGAGAGAGAGGACAGGGTTGTACTTC. Translating gives CAWRERTGLYF.

The chain uses TRBV6-2 or TRBV6-3 and TRBJ2-1, with a possible D match to TRBD2 (7 bases). This CDR3 contains 16 residues. The germline V gene encodes CDR1 MNHEY and CDR2 SVGEGT. V gave up 5 bases and J gave up 5 bases, with 19 bases separating them. CDR3: CASSRGRAGAHNEQFF. CDR3 DNA: TGTGCCAGCAGTAGGGGCCGCGCGGGGGCCCACAATGAGCAGTTCTTC.

This sequence joins TRBV10-3 and TRBJ2-4; the match to TRBD2 covers 9 bases. CDR3 length equals 14 residues. The germline V gene has CDR1 ENHRY and CDR2 SYGVKD. After removal of 10 bases from V and 5 bases from J, the junction contained 9 bases not matched to a gene. The CDR3 spells CATRRLADENIQYF. Written as DNA, the CDR3 is TGTGCCACCCGGCGACTAGCGGACGAAAACATTCAGTACTTC.

The chain joins TRBV18 to TRBJ1-2; D perhaps matches TRBD1 (5 bases). Germline loops: CDR1 KGHSH, CDR2 LQKENI. V was shortened by 0 bases and J by 13 bases, with 12 bases between the two germline ends. The length of the CDR3 is 12 residues. The CDR3 here is CASSPPGAARTF. The CDR3, as DNA: TGTGCCAGCTCACCACCAGGGGCGGCGCGCACCTTC.

V is TRBV7-2 and J is TRBJ2-7; a weak D match, TRBD1 (6 bases). CDR1 is SGHTA, CDR2 FQGNSA, per germline. The CDR3 length is 15 residues. V lost 5 bases, J lost 5 bases, and 19 bases lay in between. CDR3 amino acids: CASSPRWGRPDEQYF. As DNA, the CDR3 is TGTGCCAGCAGCCCCCGTTGGGGGCGTCCCGACGAGCAGTACTTC.

The chain recombines TRBV29-1 with TRBJ2-5; D possibly corresponds to TRBD1 (6 bases). The CDR3 spans 12 residues. Looked up from germline, CDR1 is SQVTM and CDR2 is ANQGSEA. The V and J ends lost 7 bases and 1 base respectively, with 10 bases between them. The CDR3 here is CSGRDIQETQYF. CDR3 DNA sequence: TGCAGCGGACGGGACATCCAAGAGACCCAGTACTTC.

The chain links TRBV12-3 or TRBV12-4 to TRBJ2-3; D call uncertain. Trimming pared 5 bases from V and 4 bases from J, leaving 7 bases between. The CDR3 covers 12 residues. The CDR3 sequence: CASSTLSDTQYF. CDR3 DNA sequence: TGTGCCAGCAGTACTCTCTCAGATACGCAGTATTTT.

V gene TRBV12-5 combines with J gene TRBJ1-1; possibly TRBD1 for D (5 bases). The CDR3 sequence is 18 residues long. In germline, CDR1 is LGHNT, CDR2 FRNRAP. The V end was cut by 0 bases, the J end by 2 bases, with 19 bases between. CDR3 protein: CASGLVPQYPRENTEAFF. The CDR3 DNA reads TGTGCTAGTGGTTTGGTACCCCAGTACCCCAGGGAAAACACTGAAGCTTTCTTT.

The V and J genes are TRBV7-6 and TRBJ2-1, with D tentatively TRBD2 (6 bases). Per the germline V gene, CDR1 is SGHVS and CDR2 is FNYEAQ. This CDR3 spans 16 amino acids. The V and J ends lost 5 bases and 5 bases respectively, with 19 bases between them. The CDR3 protein is CASSRGGRAVNNEQFF. The CDR3 DNA sequence: TGTGCCAGCAGCCGCGGAGGGCGGGCGGTAAACAATGAGCAGTTCTTC.

In nucleotides, the CDR3 is TGCGCCAGCAGTCAATCGGAGCGGACCTACATGAACACTGAAGCTTTCTTT. This encodes CASSQSERTYMNTEAFF. The chain couples TRBV23-1 to TRBJ1-1; D unresolved. TRBV23-1 is flagged as an ORF with uncertain function. Trimming shortened V by 0 bases and J by 0 bases, and 14 bases separated the two germline ends. This CDR3 has 17 amino acids.

CDR3 in DNA: TGTGCCAGCAGCTCGCAGGGGGGCCCTTCCTACGAGCAGTACTTC. It yields the protein CASSSQGGPSYEQYF. The chain couples TRBV7-6 to TRBJ2-7; a possible D gene is TRBD1 (7 bases). The length of the CDR3 is 15 residues. The germline V gene encodes CDR1 SGHVS and CDR2 FNYEAQ. V was trimmed by 4 bases and J by 1 base, leaving 14 bases between them.

The chain uses TRBV29-1 and TRBJ1-1; D not resolved. This CDR3 region has 11 residues. V was clipped by 4 bases and J by 8 bases, with 11 bases between them. CDR1 is SQVTM and CDR2 is ANQGSEA in the germline V gene. For the CDR3, the DNA is TGCAGCGTTGGAGGGATCTCCGAAGCTTTCTTT. The encoded protein is CSVGGISEAFF.

This clone appeared a single time. The chain joins TRBV11-2 to TRBJ2-7, with D possibly matching TRBD2 (7 bases). This CDR3 comprises 13 residues. Germline V gene sequence: CDR1 SGHAT, CDR2 FQNNGV. Between the trimmed V and J ends, which lost 11 bases and 3 bases, there was a span of 17 bases. CDR3 protein: CASSLGGGYEQYF. CDR3 nucleotides: TGTGCCTCCTCCCTAGGGGGGGGCTACGAGCAGTACTTC.

The genes are TRBV5-4 and TRBJ1-1, with D hard to call. The germline V gene has CDR1 SGHNT and CDR2 YYREEE (reference sequence). V was trimmed by 3 bases and J by 1 base, leaving 10 bases between them. CDR3 length equals 14 residues. DNA of the CDR3: TGTGCCAGCAGCTCTCGGGTCCCGAACACTGAAGCTTTCTTT. The encoded protein is CASSSRVPNTEAFF.

This chain connects TRBV7-9 to TRBJ1-3; D gene unclear. CDR1 SEHNR and CDR2 FQNEAQ come from the germline V gene (reference sequence). V lost 5 bases to trimming and J lost 0 bases, with 23 bases between them. This CDR3 is 19 amino acids long. This CDR3 is CASSPTSHIGYNSGNTIYF. The CDR3 nucleotides are TGTGCCAGCAGCCCGACTAGTCATATAGGGTATAACTCTGGAAACACCATATATTTT.

This rearrangement joins TRBV6-1 to TRBJ1-1, with a weak D call TRBD1 (6 bases). This CDR3 comprises 14 residues. The germline V and J ends were trimmed by 3 bases and 1 base, with 9 bases remaining between them. Germline V lookup: CDR1 MNHNS, CDR2 SASEGT. This CDR3 reads CASSDTRGNTEAFF. CDR3 nucleotides: TGTGCCAGCAGTGACACCAGGGGGAACACTGAAGCTTTCTTT.

This chain connects TRBV19 to TRBJ2-5, with TRBD2 matching 10 bases. The length of the CDR3 is 17 residues. Germline lookup yields CDR1 LNHDA and CDR2 SQIVND (reference sequence). V trimming: 3 bases; J trimming: 1 base; junction bases outside the gene matches: 8. In DNA form, the CDR3 reads TGTGCCAGTAGTATTGGGGGAGTAGCGGGGGGCCAAGAGACCCAGTACTTC. As protein: CASSIGGVAGGQETQYF. The full variable domain, rest sourced from reference TRBV19 and TRBJ2-5, is DGGITQSPKYLFRKEGQNVTLSCEQNLNHDAMYWYRQDPGQGLRLIYYSQIVNDFQKGDIAEGYSVSREKKESFPLTVTSAQKNPTAFYLCASSIGGVAGGQETQYFGPGTRLLVL.

This chain joins TRBV19 and TRBJ1-5, with a possible D match to TRBD1 (5 bases). Germline V gene sequence: CDR1 LNHDA, CDR2 SQIVND (reference sequence). The CDR3 is 15 residues long. The V end lost 3 bases, the J end lost 2 bases, and 11 bases lay between the germline ends. In DNA form, the CDR3 reads TGTGCCAGTAGTATCGGGGGTATGGGCAATCAGCCCCAGCATTTT. This encodes CASSIGGMGNQPQHF. Full variable domain (missing parts from reference TRBV19 and TRBJ1-5): DGGITQSPKYLFRKEGQNVTLSCEQNLNHDAMYWYRQDPGQGLRLIYYSQIVNDFQKGDIAEGYSVSREKKESFPLTVTSAQKNPTAFYLCASSIGGMGNQPQHFGDGTRLSIL.

V and J are TRBV11-2 and TRBJ1-3; 9 nucleotides agree with TRBD1. The CDR3 length is 14 residues. V lost 5 bases, J lost 4 bases, and 3 bases stayed unmatched. The V gene's germline CDR1 is SGHAT and CDR2 FQNNGV. CDR3 DNA sequence: TGTGCCAGCAGCGACAGGGGGTCCGGAAACACCATATATTTT. Residues: CASSDRGSGNTIYF.

The rearrangement joins TRBV7-9 to TRBJ2-3; 8 bases fit TRBD2. Trimming removed 5 bases from V and 0 bases from J; junction bases left unmatched: 13. Germline lookup yields CDR1 SEHNR and CDR2 FQNEAQ (reference sequence). The CDR3 is 18 amino acids. CDR3 DNA: TGTGCCAGCAGCAAAGGGGTAGCGGGGATACCTAGCACAGATACGCAGTATTTT. This encodes CASSKGVAGIPSTDTQYF.